In its sample, the clone carrying this T cell receptor (beta chain) was seen once. Generated by immunoSEQ multiplex PCR, the TCRdb table keeps only in-frame clones and is missing some. This table has 88,000 or so clones, around 94% appearing once. The ends lost 3 bases at V and 6 bases at J; junction bases unmatched: 12. CDR1 SGHAT and CDR2 FQNNGV come from the germline V gene. This CDR3 is 16 amino acids long. This entry is derived from a study of control samples from healthy donors and cancer patients. The sequence was collected from a young woman in good health. The sample comprised blood. This chain joins TRBV11-2 and TRBJ2-3; 7 nucleotides align to TRBD2. CDR3 sequence reads: CASSFWESREADTQYF. CDR3 DNA sequence: TGTGCCAGCAGCTTTTGGGAGAGCCGGGAGGCGGATACGCAGTATTTT.